The next 26 T cell receptor beta chains were all read from a single sample in a study of blood T cell repertoires in COVID-19. Method: immunoSEQ multiplex PCR; TCRdb's copy keeps in-frame clones and lacks some. Of 200,000 to 250,000 clones in the sample, about 91% were seen once. The sequenced sample consisted of peripheral blood. These receptors all stem from a man older than 75 with acute or convalescent COVID-19.

Notes on this clone: Other DNA sequences in the same sample also yield this CDR3. The chain is built from TRBV7-2 and TRBJ2-3; TRBD2 aligns across 8 bases. CDR3 length: 16 amino acids. Germline values: CDR1 SGHTA, CDR2 FQGNSA. J was trimmed by 3 bases and V by 1 base; bases with no gene match: 6. The CDR3 DNA sequence: TGTGCCAGCAGCTTAGGACGGGGGGGGCGAACAGATACGCAGTATTTT. Its translation: CASSLGRGGRTDTQYF. Using reference TRBV7-2 and TRBJ2-3 for the parts outside the CDR3, the full variable domain is GAGVSQSPSNKVTEKGKDVELRCDPISGHTALYWYRQSLGQGLEFLIYFQGNSAPDKSGLPSDRFSAERTGGSVSTLTIQRTQQEDSAVYLCASSLGRGGRTDTQYFGPGTRLTVL.

V and J are TRBV28 and TRBJ1-2; perhaps TRBD1 as D (5 bases). With 1 base removed from V and 8 bases from J, the gap between germline ends came to 11 bases. Per germline, CDR1 MDHEN and CDR2 SYDVKM. This CDR3 has 13 amino acids. This CDR3 reads CASSLYQGRGYTF. The CDR3 nucleotides read TGTGCCAGCAGTTTATATCAGGGTAGAGGCTACACCTTC.

V usage is TRBV6-5 and J usage is TRBJ2-2, with D tentatively TRBD1 (6 bases). V lost 0 bases to trimming and J lost 2 bases, with 10 bases between them. The CDR3 is 16 amino acids. Germline values: CDR1 MNHEY, CDR2 SVGAGI. The CDR3 sequence: CASSYSRQVNTGELFF. CDR3 coding DNA: TGTGCCAGCAGTTACTCGAGACAGGTTAACACCGGGGAGCTGTTTTTT.

This chain connects TRBV7-8 to TRBJ2-5; 9 bases are a match to TRBD1. CDR1 and CDR2 (germline): SGHVS, FQNEAQ. The CDR3 covers 18 residues. The J segment lost 4 bases and the V segment lost 5 bases, leaving 17 bases of the junction unmatched. The CDR3 DNA reads TGTGCCAGCAGCCCGGGCAGGTACGGGACAGGGTCTCGAGAGACCCAGTACTTC. Translation: CASSPGRYGTGSRETQYF. The full variable domain, in which reference TRBV7-8 and TRBJ2-5 provide the parts outside the CDR3, is GAGVSQSPRYKVAKRGQDVALRCDPISGHVSLFWYQQALGQGPEFLTYFQNEAQLDKSGLPSDRFFAERPEGSVSTLKIQRTQQEDSAVYLCASSPGRYGTGSRETQYFGPGTRLLVL.

The rearrangement joins TRBV25-1 to TRBJ1-1; TRBD1 matches at 11 bases. From germline, CDR1 is MGHDK and CDR2 SYGVNS. After removal of 3 bases from V and 8 bases from J, the junction contained 11 bases not matched to a gene. This CDR3 comprises 16 residues. The CDR3 is CASSDVGTGGGPEAFF. Here the CDR3 DNA reads TGTGCCAGCAGTGACGTCGGGACAGGGGGAGGTCCAGAAGCTTTCTTT.

This clone occurred a few times. The V and J genes are TRBV7-9 and TRBJ2-7, with 7 bases that match TRBD2. The germline gives CDR1 SEHNR, CDR2 FQNEAQ (reference sequence). The CDR3 consists of 13 residues. V gave up 5 bases and J gave up 7 bases; unmatched junction bases: 8. The CDR3 protein is CASSQPGGGEQYF. CDR3 sequence (DNA): TGTGCCAGCAGCCAGCCGGGCGGGGGAGAGCAGTACTTC.

V and J are TRBV19 and TRBJ2-7; weak D call: TRBD2 (6 bases). CDR3 length: 15 amino acids. Germline V gene lookup returns CDR1 LNHDA and CDR2 SQIVND (reference sequence). V was pared by 5 bases and J by 3 bases, with 17 bases between. CDR3 loop: CASSPVRGRNYEQYF. DNA of the CDR3: TGTGCCAGTAGTCCAGTTCGAGGGAGGAACTACGAGCAGTACTTC.

The chain couples TRBV11-2 to TRBJ2-7; D might be TRBD2 (5 bases). CDR3 length equals 13 residues. Trimming pared 5 bases from V and 8 bases from J, leaving 16 bases between. Germline V CDR1 and CDR2: SGHAT, FQNNGV. The CDR3 loop is CASSPGFTNQQYF. For the CDR3, the DNA is TGTGCCAGCAGCCCGGGATTTACGAATCAGCAGTACTTC.

The chain recombines TRBV9 with TRBJ2-1; 8 bases fit TRBD2. From germline, CDR1 is SGDLS and CDR2 YYNGEE. The CDR3 is made up of 18 amino acids. The V segment lost 5 bases and the J segment 0 bases; nucleotides outside the gene matches: 13. CDR3 sequence reads: CASSRTSGLGLSYNEQFF. The CDR3 DNA reads as TGTGCCAGCAGTCGAACTAGCGGTTTGGGACTCTCCTACAATGAGCAGTTCTTC.

The CDR3 loop is CASSVGQKQFF. The CDR3, as DNA: TGTGCCAGCAGCGTGGGGCAAAAGCAGTTCTTC. This sequence joins TRBV7-9 and TRBJ2-1; perhaps TRBD1 as D (5 bases). CDR1 and CDR2 from the germline V gene are SEHNR and FQNEAQ (reference sequence). The CDR3 is 11 residues long. Between the trimmed V and J ends, which lost 5 bases and 11 bases, there was a span of 10 bases.

The J gene is TRBJ1-1, the V gene TRBV20-1; perhaps TRBD1 as D (6 bases). Trimming pared 3 bases from V and 12 bases from J, leaving 11 bases between. CDR3 size: 10 residues. In germline, CDR1 is DFQATT, CDR2 SNEGSKA (reference sequence). This CDR3 reads CSASFQGTFF. DNA for the CDR3: TGCAGTGCTAGTTTCCAGGGGACTTTCTTT.

V and J are TRBV6-5 and TRBJ1-3, with D hard to call. This CDR3 has 15 amino acids. The germline CDR1 and CDR2 sequences are MNHEY and SVGAGI. Trimming left V 6 bases short and J 2 bases short, with 14 bases between. CDR3 residues: CASSRSPVPGNTIYF. In DNA form, the CDR3 reads TGTGCCAGCAGCCGTTCGCCGGTACCTGGAAACACCATATATTTT.

In this sample, this clone turned up once. The rearrangement uses TRBV3-1 (or the pseudogene TRBV3-2) and TRBJ2-1, with 7 positions matching TRBD1. Germline V gene sequence: CDR1 LGHDT, CDR2 YNNKEL (reference sequence). With V trimmed by 6 bases and J by 3 bases, 8 bases remained unmatched. The CDR3 spans 15 residues. The CDR3 loop reads CASRARQGVYNEQFF. The CDR3 DNA is TGTGCCAGCAGGGCTAGACAGGGTGTCTACAATGAGCAGTTCTTC.

The CDR3 bases are TGTGCCAGCAGTTTATACGGAGGAACCGGGGAGCTGTTTTTT. The encoded protein is CASSLYGGTGELFF. The chain employs TRBV27 and TRBJ2-2, with D possibly TRBD2 on 5 matching bases. V lost 1 base and J lost 5, with 8 bases in between. The CDR3 length is 14 residues. Germline V gives CDR1 MNHEY, CDR2 SMNVEV (reference sequence).

The chain employs TRBV7-9 and TRBJ1-1; TRBD1 is a possible D gene (6 bases). V lost 1 base and J lost 1, with 10 bases in between. Germline V CDR1 and CDR2: SEHNR, FQNEAQ (reference sequence). The CDR3 has 15 residues. The chain's CDR3 is CASSLVQGGNTEAFF. DNA of the CDR3: TGTGCCAGCAGCTTAGTACAGGGTGGGAACACTGAAGCTTTCTTT.

The chain carries TRBV2 and TRBJ2-7; TRBD1 agrees at 7 bases. Germline CDR1 reads SNHLY; CDR2 reads FYNNEI. V lost 9 bases and J lost 0; bases outside the gene matches: 8. This CDR3 is 14 amino acids long. The chain's CDR3 is CASRWDSGSYEQYF. CDR3 nucleotide sequence: TGTGCCAGTAGGTGGGACAGTGGCTCCTACGAGCAGTACTTC.

The chain carries TRBV19 and TRBJ2-3; 14 nucleotides line up with TRBD2. The CDR3 runs 19 residues. The germline gives CDR1 LNHDA, CDR2 SQIVND (reference sequence). V was pared by 6 bases and J by 2 bases, with 13 bases of the junction left unmatched. The CDR3 here is CASRRRRGLAGVSTDTQYF. The DNA for the CDR3 is TGTGCCAGTAGACGACGAAGGGGACTAGCGGGGGTCTCCACAGATACGCAGTATTTT.

This sequence joins TRBV29-1 and TRBJ2-3; the D gene is possibly TRBD2 (5 bases). Trimming pared 0 bases from V and 8 bases from J, leaving 15 bases between. This CDR3 has 14 residues. Germline CDR1 SQVTM, CDR2 ANQGSEA. This chain's CDR3 is CSVEDLRHGGTQYF. Written as DNA, the CDR3 is TGCAGCGTTGAAGATCTAAGACACGGAGGTACGCAGTATTTT.

This chain links TRBV2 with TRBJ1-6, with D tentatively TRBD1 (5 bases). V was cut by 7 bases and J by 5 bases, with 18 bases left in between. Per germline, CDR1 SNHLY and CDR2 FYNNEI. This CDR3 spans 16 amino acids. The CDR3 spells CASISDSYTNNSPLHF. The CDR3 DNA reads as TGTGCCAGCATCTCCGACAGCTATACCAATAATTCACCCCTCCACTTT.

The chain has TRBV6-1 and TRBJ2-7; TRBD1 matches at 11 bases. The V gene's germline CDR1 is MNHNS and CDR2 SASEGT. The ends lost 0 bases at V and 5 bases at J; junction bases unmatched: 6. The length of the CDR3 is 16 residues. CDR3: CASSEALGQGGNEQYF. For the CDR3, the DNA is TGTGCCAGCAGTGAAGCCTTGGGACAGGGGGGCAACGAGCAGTACTTC.

This chain links TRBV29-1 with TRBJ1-1, with D possibly TRBD1 on 5 matching bases. Trimming removed 6 bases at V and 5 bases at J, with 13 bases between. The CDR3 runs to 12 residues. Looked up from germline, CDR1 is SQVTM and CDR2 is ANQGSEA. CDR3 protein: CSVVRRGTEAFF. CDR3 nucleotides: TGCAGCGTCGTTAGGCGGGGGACTGAAGCTTTCTTT. The whole variable domain, filled in from reference TRBV29-1 and TRBJ1-1, reads SAVISQKPSRDICQRGTSLTIQCQVDSQVTMMFWYRQQPGQSLTLIATANQGSEATYESGFVIDKFPISRPNLTFSTLTVSNMSPEDSSIYLCSVVRRGTEAFFGQGTRLTVV.

Only one count was recorded for this clone. The genes are TRBV6-4 and TRBJ2-3, with D uncertain. Germline V gene sequence: CDR1 MRHNA, CDR2 SNTAGT. The CDR3 loop spans 13 amino acids. Deletions cut 3 bases from V and 1 base from J, with 5 bases between. The CDR3 DNA reads as TGTGCCAGCAGTGAGCGCGGCACAGATACGCAGTATTTT. Protein: CASSERGTDTQYF.

This clone was counted between two and nine times. The chain joins TRBV6-5 to TRBJ1-4; D is perhaps TRBD1 (6 bases). Germline V gene sequence: CDR1 MNHEY, CDR2 SVGAGI. The V end lost 5 bases, the J end lost 0 bases, and 10 bases lay between the germline ends. This CDR3 has 15 amino acids. The DNA of the CDR3 is TGTGCCAGCAGTCCAGGGGATGCAACTAATGAAAAACTGTTTTTT. Protein product: CASSPGDATNEKLFF.

CDR3 sequence reads: CASAPDSNYEQYF. The CDR3 DNA is TGTGCTAGTGCCCCAGACAGTAACTACGAGCAGTACTTC. The chain joins TRBV12-5 to TRBJ2-7, with D perhaps matching TRBD1 (5 bases). The V end lost 7 bases, the J end lost 3 bases, and 13 bases lay between the germline ends. CDR1 and CDR2 (germline): LGHNT, FRNRAP. The CDR3 consists of 13 residues.

V and J are TRBV28 and TRBJ1-5; TRBD1 matches at 9 bases. Germline lookup yields CDR1 MDHEN and CDR2 SYDVKM. The V and J ends lost 10 bases and 5 bases, in that order; junction bases with no gene match: 6. The CDR3 has 13 amino acids. The CDR3 spells CATETGGHQPQHF. CDR3 nucleotide sequence: TGTGCCACCGAAACAGGGGGCCATCAGCCCCAGCATTTT.

The chain has TRBV24-1 and TRBJ1-2; 7 nucleotides agree with TRBD1. There are 15 residues in the CDR3. Germline lookup yields CDR1 KGHDR and CDR2 SFDVKD. Trimming removed 3 bases from V and 4 bases from J; junction bases left unmatched: 7. As DNA, the CDR3 is TGTGCCACCAGTGATCCAAACAGGGGAGGCTATGGCTACACCTTC. Protein: CATSDPNRGGYGYTF.